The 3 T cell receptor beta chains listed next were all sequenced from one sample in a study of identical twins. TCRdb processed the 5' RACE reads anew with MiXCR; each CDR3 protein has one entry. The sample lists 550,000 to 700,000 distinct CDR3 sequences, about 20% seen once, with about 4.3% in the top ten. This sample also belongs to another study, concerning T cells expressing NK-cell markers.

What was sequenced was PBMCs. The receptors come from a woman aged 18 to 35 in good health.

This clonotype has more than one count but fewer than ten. The CDR3: CASSHSGRPPGEQFF. Here the CDR3 DNA reads TGTGCCAGCAGTCATAGCGGGAGGCCCCCGGGTGAGCAGTTCTTC. The V and J genes are TRBV12-3 or TRBV12-4 and TRBJ2-1, with 10 bases identical to TRBD2. V dropped 5 bases and J dropped 9; count of bases not matched to a gene: 10. The CDR3 spans 15 residues.

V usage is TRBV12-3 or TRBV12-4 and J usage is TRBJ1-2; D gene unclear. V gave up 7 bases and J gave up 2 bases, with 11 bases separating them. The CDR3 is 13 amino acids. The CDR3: CASTNPGNYGYTF. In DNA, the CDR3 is TGTGCCAGCACGAACCCCGGAAACTATGGCTACACCTTC.

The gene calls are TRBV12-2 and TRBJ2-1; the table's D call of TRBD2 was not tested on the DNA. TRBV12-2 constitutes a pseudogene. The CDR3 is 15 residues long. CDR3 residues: CASRLAVVWADEQFF. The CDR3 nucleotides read TGTGCAAGTCGCTTAGCTGTGGTCTGGGCCGATGAGCAGTTCTTC.